The source of this T cell receptor (beta chain) is a study of blood T cells in healthy people across ages. Concerning this clonotype itself: The antigen remains unidentified.

The CDR3 runs 10 residues. V was shortened by 9 bases and J by 4 bases, with 6 bases between the two germline ends. Per the germline V gene, CDR1 is MNHEY and CDR2 is SMNVEV (reference sequence). Findings of the study overall: Estimated diversity across one million T cells was deemed an underestimate.

With a J-beta primer mix and a sample-barcoded 5' primer, a second PCR ran about 6 to 11 cycles. Template switching added a 12-random-nucleotide identifier to every cDNA molecule. From the 5' RACE reads, TCRdb called clonotypes with MiXCR, one entry per CDR3 protein. The repertoire holds over 600,000 distinct CDR3 sequences, with 35% to 60% as singletons. The draw of peripheral blood yielded ten milliliters from each donor. Sequencing was performed on blood. The rearrangement uses TRBV27 and TRBJ2-5; D is perhaps TRBD2 (6 bases). The TCR sequence derives from a man older than 75 in good health. In DNA form, the CDR3 reads TGTGCCAGGGGAGGAGAGACCCAGTACTTC. This encodes CARGGETQYF.